This T cell receptor (beta chain) comes out of a study of shared clonotypes between healthy human individuals. Replicate PCRs run on sorted subsets employed approximately 200 ng DNA, approximately 30,000 T cell genomes. Original analysis: As immunoSEQ supplied junction-only sequences (without quality scores), filtering differed. Profiled with immunoSEQ multiplex PCR; TCRdb holds only in-frame clones, not every one. That table gives V, J and clone size, and the DNA gave D and trimming. The table has over 2 million clones, 85% to 95% seen once; the top ten hold 0.1% to 0.15%. Trimming stripped 8 bases from V and 3 bases from J, with 8 bases between. Germline assignment: CDR1 SGHTA and CDR2 FQGNSA. The CDR3 spans 11 residues. Those who donated, Caucasian adults without exception, all lived in Nashville, Tennessee. Study results and caveats: Some naive CD4 clonotypes, roughly 5%, turned up in common across several donors.

Worth noting for this clone: Its antigen is unknown. The identical CDR3 is also encoded by other nucleotide sequences in the sample.

The rearrangement joins TRBV7-2 to TRBJ2-7, with a possible D match to TRBD2 (5 bases). The TCR sequence derives from a man younger than 35 in good health. Sequenced input: naive CD4+ T cells sorted from blood. Subset: CD45RA+ positively selected. The CDR3 loop is CASSRVYEQYF. In nucleotides, the CDR3 is TGTGCCAGCTCGAGGGTCTACGAGCAGTACTTC.